The sequence of this T cell receptor (beta chain) was determined in a study of blood T cell repertoires in COVID-19. For the study at large: Acute and convalescent COVID-19 samples came from the United States, Italy and Spain. Sample material is recorded as cDNA or gDNA derived from T cells, B-cell-depleted T cells, or PBMCs.

How the authors handled the data: Using reference gene primer amplification, nucleated cell counts were estimated. Clones were read by immunoSEQ multiplex PCR, and TCRdb kept only the in-frame ones, dropping some. The D gene and trimming were derived from the DNA, and the V and J assignments and clone size from that table. The sample shows approximately 170,000 clones, about 85% of them seen only once. Sequencing used peripheral blood. This TCR was sampled from an older man who had recovered from COVID-19.

The CDR3 sequence: CASSLEEARVYEQYF. Here the CDR3 DNA reads TGTGCCAGCAGCTTAGAGGAGGCGCGGGTCTACGAGCAGTACTTC. The chain has TRBV7-2 and TRBJ2-7; weak D call: TRBD2 (5 bases). The CDR3 totals 15 residues. Germline CDR1 is SGHTA and CDR2 is FQGNSA. Trimming stripped 1 base from V and 3 bases from J, with 13 bases between.